The T cell receptor (beta chain) described here comes from a study of blood T cells in healthy people across ages. Overall study context: About one barcoded beta molecule per two T cells came from capture by template switching. Whole-study results and caveats: Older age went with lower TCR beta diversity per million T cells, in a roughly linear way. The study found more naive CD4+ cells and higher diversity in long-lived than aged donors. Strong correlation existed between TCR beta diversity and naive T cell percentage.

This clonotype was counted between two and nine times. Its specificity is unknown. The CDR3 spans 14 residues. V lost 4 bases and J 0 bases, leaving 9 bases between the germline ends. Per the germline V gene, CDR1 is MNHNY and CDR2 is SVGAGI (reference sequence). PCR was performed a second time for about 6 to 12 cycles using a sample-barcoded 5' primer and a J-beta primer mix. TCRdb analysed the 5' RACE reads with MiXCR anew, one entry per CDR3 protein. The sample holds some 890,000 distinct CDR3 sequences, just under 30% seen once. Another study also made use of these data, one on T cells of mothers and their children.

Sequenced sample: blood. This receptor was obtained from a woman aged 40 to 50 in good health. The J gene is TRBJ1-1, the V gene TRBV6-6, with D perhaps TRBD1 (6 bases). This CDR3 is CASSWTDMNTEAFF. Written as DNA, the CDR3 is TGTGCCAGCAGTTGGACAGACATGAACACTGAAGCTTTCTTT.